This TCR beta chain was identified in a study of T cells expressing NK-cell markers. Study details: In sorted CD3+CD56+NKG2C+, CD3+CD56+NKG2C- and CD3+CD56-NKG2C+ T cells, TCR beta repertoires were obtained. Out of eight donors sequenced, seven tested HCMV-seropositive and the remaining one seronegative.

The CDR3 loop spans 15 amino acids. TCRdb reprocessed the 5' RACE reads and reports one entry per CDR3 protein, with no DNA. There are more than 400,000 distinct CDR3 sequences in the sample, with 7.3% held by the top ten. Findings and caveats of the study: Roughly six of the donors carried dominant NKG2C+ clonotypes that took up roughly 1.0-8% of their CD8+ T cells.

Notes on this clonotype: What it binds is not known.

The chain uses TRBV12-3 or TRBV12-4 and TRBJ1-2; lacking DNA, the TRBD1 call made by TCRdb goes unchecked. Sequencing was done on a sample of blood T cells: a sorted CD56 or NKG2C T cell subset, CD4+ or CD8+ T cells, or bulk PBMC T cells (not recorded which). The TCR was taken from a woman between 18 and 69 years old in good health. The CDR3: CASSRPGTGNYGYTF.